This is a list of T cell receptor beta chains from one sample in a study of vaccination and CD4 T cells after COVID-19. In TCRdb, the PCR reads were re-called with MiXCR into one record per CDR3 protein. This sample has about 11,000 distinct CDR3 sequences, with 30% to 35% found just once. The antigens of these receptors remain unknown. The material was CD4+ T cells from blood, cultured in vitro, obtained after SARS-CoV-2 vaccination. These receptors were collected from a human donor who had recovered from COVID-19. CDR3s include the opening cysteine and the closing phenylalanine or tryptophan. A D gene is named only where the DNA matches it firmly. Expanded clones are given a class, and other clones once, few, many or no size at all.

abundance,d_gene,j_gene,len,v_gene,CDR3nt,CDR3aa
.,.,TRBJ2-7,12,TRBV10-3,TGTGCCACTGCGGACAGCTCGTCCGAGCAGTACTTC,CATADSSSEQYF
.,.,TRBJ2-5,14,TRBV6-2/TRBV6-3,TGTGCCAGCAGTTACTACGGTGGTTTGGGGACCCAGTACTTC,CASSYYGGLGTQYF
few,.,TRBJ1-5,15,TRBV6-1,TGTGCCAGCAGCTCAGACAGACGGAGCAATCAGCCCCAGCATTTT,CASSSDRRSNQPQHF
few,.,TRBJ2-3,14,TRBV6-2/TRBV6-3,TGTGCCGTACAAGCGCGAGGGCCGGCAGATACGCAGTATTTT,CAVQARGPADTQYF
.,.,TRBJ1-5,14,TRBV28,TGTGCCAGCACCCTGGGGGGGAGTAGCCAGCCCCAGCATTTT,CASTLGGSSQPQHF
.,.,TRBJ1-2,14,TRBV15,TGTGCCACCAGCAGAGATGTCCAAGGGGGTGGCTACACCTTC,CATSRDVQGGGYTF
few,.,TRBJ1-4,15,TRBV20-1,TGCAGTGCTAGAGATAGGGGCCCCCCAGGGGAAAAACTGTTTTTT,CSARDRGPPGEKLFF
once,.,TRBJ1-1,15,TRBV18,TGTGCCAGCTCGGCCCAAGGGGGTGATAGCACTGAAGCTTTCTTT,CASSAQGGDSTEAFF
.,TRBD1,TRBJ1-5,15,TRBV6-1,TGTGCCAGCAGCGACGGGACAGCCAGCAATCAGCCCCAGCATTTT,CASSDGTASNQPQHF
.,.,TRBJ1-6,14,TRBV5-1,TGCGCCAGCAGCTTGGCACAACAGCTCTCACCCCTCCACTTT,CASSLAQQLSPLHF
.,.,TRBJ2-1,14,TRBV20-1,TGCAGTGCTGTCCAGGAGCTTCCCTACAATGAGCAGTTCTTC,CSAVQELPYNEQFF
.,.,TRBJ2-5,16,TRBV6-1,TGTGCCAGCAGGGAAGCGCTAGGGGCGGGCCAAGAGACCCAGTACTTC,CASREALGAGQETQYF
medium-sized,.,TRBJ1-2,15,TRBV7-2,TGTGCCAGCAGCTTAGAAGGGGGTTGGGGCTATGGCTACACCTTC,CASSLEGGWGYGYTF
.,.,TRBJ1-1,16,TRBV28,TGTGCCAGCAGTCCCCTTTTGGGGGCAGGGGACACTGAAGCTTTCTTT,CASSPLLGAGDTEAFF
few,TRBD2,TRBJ2-2,16,TRBV6-1,TGTGCCACACTAGGGAGGGGACGGCCGAACACCGGGGAGCTGTTTTTT,CATLGRGRPNTGELFF
.,.,TRBJ2-7,14,TRBV5-1,TGCGCCAGCAGGCCCCGTGACATATCCTACGAGCAGTACTTC,CASRPRDISYEQYF
few,.,TRBJ1-2,13,TRBV24-1,TGTGCCACCAGTGATTTTGCCCAGGATGGCTACACCTTC,CATSDFAQDGYTF
.,.,TRBJ1-5,16,TRBV6-5,TGTGCCAGCAGTTACGGTTCGGGGAACGGTAATCAGCCCCAGCATTTT,CASSYGSGNGNQPQHF
.,TRBD1,TRBJ2-5,14,TRBV25-1,TGTGCCAGCAGAAAGACAGGGGGCCTGGAGACCCAGTACTTC,CASRKTGGLETQYF
few,.,TRBJ2-2,13,TRBV6-5,TGTGCCAGCAGTTACGAGAGGGCCGGGGAGCTGTTTTTT,CASSYERAGELFF
few,.,TRBJ1-6,14,TRBV19,TGTGCCAGTAGTTTGGGGGGCCCGGGTTCACCCCTCCACTTT,CASSLGGPGSPLHF
few,.,TRBJ1-5,14,TRBV28,TGTGCCAGCACCACGCCTGGGGATTATCAGCCCCAGCATTTT,CASTTPGDYQPQHF
.,.,TRBJ2-1,17,TRBV11-2,TGTGCCAGCAGCTTTTCAGGGGGAGGGCCGACTCACAATGAGCAGTTCTTC,CASSFSGGGPTHNEQFF
.,.,TRBJ1-2,15,TRBV28,TGTGCCACCCAGGGTACCGGGAAGGGCTTCTATGGCTACACCTTC,CATQGTGKGFYGYTF
.,.,TRBJ2-5,16,TRBV19,TGTGCCAGTAGTATTAGTGGGGATTCGTACCAAGAGACCCAGTACTTC,CASSISGDSYQETQYF
.,TRBD2,TRBJ2-7,14,TRBV4-1,TGCGCCAGCAGCCAAGGCGGGAGCGCCTACGAGCAGTACTTC,CASSQGGSAYEQYF
.,.,TRBJ1-5,15,TRBV6-2/TRBV6-3,TGTGCCAGCAGCCTCCTCCAGGGTCCAGATCAGCCCCAGCATTTT,CASSLLQGPDQPQHF
.,TRBD2,TRBJ2-5,17,TRBV5-1,TGCGCCAGCAGCTTGGCCGAGTCTAGCGGGGGACAAGAGACCCAGTACTTC,CASSLAESSGGQETQYF
few,TRBD2,TRBJ2-2,18,TRBV24-1,TGTGCCACCAGTGATTTGGGGCTAGCGGGAGGATTGGCCGGGGAGCTGTTTTTT,CATSDLGLAGGLAGELFF
few,.,TRBJ2-7,14,TRBV6-1,TGTGCCAGCCGCCTCGCCGGGAGCTCCTACGAGCAGTACTTC,CASRLAGSSYEQYF
.,TRBD1,TRBJ2-3,16,TRBV6-1,TGTGCCAGCAGGGATCAGGGGGCGATGGATTCGGGTACGCTGTATTTT,CASRDQGAMDSGTLYF
.,.,TRBJ1-2,14,TRBV7-2,TGTGCCAGCAGCTCCCCCGGGACTCTCTATGGCTACACCTTC,CASSSPGTLYGYTF
.,.,TRBJ1-2,15,TRBV19,TGTGCCAGTAGTGTCGATGGGGGGGTCCTCTGGGGCTACACCTTC,CASSVDGGVLWGYTF
.,TRBD2,TRBJ2-3,15,TRBV11-3,TGTGCCAGCAGCGAAATTAGCGGGAGTGGGGTTACGCAGTATTTT,CASSEISGSGVTQYF
few,TRBD1,TRBJ1-2,15,TRBV7-9,TGTGCCAGCAGCTTGGTCGGACAGGGGGCTGAAGGCTACACCTTC,CASSLVGQGAEGYTF
.,.,TRBJ2-2,16,TRBV7-2,TGTGCCAGCACCCTAAATCGGGGTTTGGGTCTCGGGGAGCTGTTTTTT,CASTLNRGLGLGELFF
.,TRBD2,TRBJ2-3,17,TRBV7-9,TGTGCCAGCAGCCCCAGGGGGGTAGCGGGAGGCGCAGATACGCAGTATTTT,CASSPRGVAGGADTQYF
few,TRBD1,TRBJ2-5,15,TRBV20-1,TGCAGTGCACTCCGGACAGGGGCGTTCCAAGAGACCCAGTACTTC,CSALRTGAFQETQYF
.,.,TRBJ1-5,16,TRBV7-8,TGTGCCAGCAGCGCTGCCAGGGGATATAGCAATCAGCCCCAGCATTTT,CASSAARGYSNQPQHF
few,.,TRBJ2-3,13,TRBV7-9,TGTGCCAGCAGCTTAAGGTGGGAAGATACGCAGTATTTT,CASSLRWEDTQYF
few,.,TRBJ2-3,14,TRBV20-1,TGCAGTGCTCCCCGCGCCAGCGGCGGGGATACGCAGTATTTT,CSAPRASGGDTQYF
.,.,TRBJ1-5,16,TRBV19,TGTGCCAGTAGAAGGGGCAGGGAGTTTCGCAATCAGCCCCAGCATTTT,CASRRGREFRNQPQHF
.,.,TRBJ2-7,14,TRBV19,TGTGCCAGTAGTATAGACACGGTGAGGGACGAGCAGTACTTC,CASSIDTVRDEQYF
.,.,TRBJ2-5,14,TRBV11-2,TGTGCCAGCAGCTTAGATTCTAGTGTGGAGACCCAGTACTTC,CASSLDSSVETQYF
.,TRBD2,TRBJ2-7,14,TRBV20-1,TGCAGTGCTAGGGGCGAGCGGGGGGGGGTTGAGCAGTACTTC,CSARGERGGVEQYF
.,TRBD1,TRBJ1-5,19,TRBV12-5,TGTGCTAGTGGTCCGGCCCTCAGGACAGGGTGGTGTAATCATCAGCCCCAGCATTTT,CASGPALRTGWCNHQPQHF
few,TRBD2,TRBJ2-7,15,TRBV6-1,TGTGCCAGCAGCTCCGCGACTAGCGGGATGAACGAGCAGTACTTC,CASSSATSGMNEQYF
few,TRBD1,TRBJ1-2,15,TRBV6-2/TRBV6-3,TGTGCCAGCAGTTACCCCGGGACAGGGGAATATGGCTACACCTTC,CASSYPGTGEYGYTF
.,.,TRBJ1-6,15,TRBV20-1,TGCAGTGCTAGTTGGCAGATCCAAAATAATTCACCCCTCCACTTT,CSASWQIQNNSPLHF
.,.,TRBJ2-3,12,TRBV11-3,TGTGCCAGCAGCCACTCGGGAGATACGCAGTATTTT,CASSHSGDTQYF
.,TRBD1,TRBJ2-5,14,TRBV10-3,TGTGCCACCGCAGGACAGGGGGTGGAAGAGACCCAGTACTTC,CATAGQGVEETQYF
few,.,TRBJ2-7,16,TRBV7-8,TGTGCCAGCAGCTTAGCGTGGGGGACATCTCCCTACGAGCAGTACTTC,CASSLAWGTSPYEQYF